This TCR beta chain was recorded in a study of CD8+CD57+ T cells in acquired aplastic anemia. Study at large: Sorted CD4+ and CD8+ cells yielded about 3 ug of DNA on average. General study findings and limits: The same twenty-nine CD8+ CDR3 sequences occurred in patients and in controls.

Per the germline V gene, CDR1 is ENHRY and CDR2 is SYGVKD. The CDR3 contains 16 residues. V lost 1 base and J 0 bases, leaving 11 bases between the germline ends. TCR beta VDJ and CDR3 were profiled, and genomic DNA was the template. TCRdb re-derived calls from the reads in MiXCR, one entry per CDR3 protein. The data show under 250,000 distinct CDR3 sequences, 65% seen once. For sequencing, patients were chosen who had shown expansion of CD8+CD57+ cells by flow cytometry. Patients had not yet gotten any therapy when their blood was taken for sampling. This clonotype has just a few counts. What it recognizes is unknown.

Sequencing input: sorted CD4+, CD8+, or CD8+CD57+ T cells (not recorded which) from PBMCs. The receptor was derived from a human donor with aplastic anemia. The rearrangement links TRBV10-3 to TRBJ2-3; D may be TRBD2 (6 bases). The CDR3 DNA follows: TGTGCCATCAGTGAGTACCCCGCGGGAAGCACAGATACGCAGTATTTT. Amino acid sequence: CAISEYPAGSTDTQYF.